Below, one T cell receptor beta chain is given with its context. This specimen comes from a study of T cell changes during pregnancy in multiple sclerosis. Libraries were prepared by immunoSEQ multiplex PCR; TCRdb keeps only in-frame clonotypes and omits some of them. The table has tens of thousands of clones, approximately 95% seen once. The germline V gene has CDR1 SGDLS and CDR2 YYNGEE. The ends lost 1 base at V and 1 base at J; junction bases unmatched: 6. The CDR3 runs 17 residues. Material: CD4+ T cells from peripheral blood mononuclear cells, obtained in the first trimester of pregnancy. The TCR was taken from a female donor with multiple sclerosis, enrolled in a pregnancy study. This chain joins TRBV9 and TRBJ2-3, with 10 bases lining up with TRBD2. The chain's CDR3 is CASSVLPSGGGTDTQYF. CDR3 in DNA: TGTGCCAGCAGCGTATTACCCAGCGGGGGGGGCACAGATACGCAGTATTTT. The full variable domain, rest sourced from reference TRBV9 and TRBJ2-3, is DSGVTQTPKHLITATGQRVTLRCSPRSGDLSVYWYQQSLDQGLQFLIQYYNGEERAKGNILERFSAQQFPDLHSELNLSSLELGDSALYFCASSVLPSGGGTDTQYFGPGTRLTVL.